Sequencing of this T cell receptor (beta chain) was carried out in a study of CD8 T cells in Susac syndrome. Losses at the gene ends were 3 bases for V and 4 bases for J; bases not matched to a gene: 5. The CDR3 contains 15 residues. CDR1 and CDR2 (germline): MNHEY, SMNVEV (reference sequence). RNA was extracted with the RNeasy kit, and a quantity of about 0.45 to 1 ug was reverse transcribed using random hexamers. Across 54 Vbeta and 13 Jbeta, immunoSEQ multiplex PCR amplified TCR beta CDR3. Via MiXCR, TCRdb re-called the immunoSEQ multiplex PCR reads, giving one row per CDR3 protein. Seen here are some 180,000 distinct CDR3 sequences, just under 95% observed once, and the top ten hold 0.1%.

The sample taken for sequencing was CD4+ T cells from PBMCs. The clonotype was recovered from a human donor in good health. This chain joins TRBV27 and TRBJ2-2, with 7 bases that match TRBD2. This chain's CDR3 is CASSLLAGTTGELFF. In DNA form, the CDR3 reads TGTGCCAGCAGTTTGTTAGCGGGTACCACCGGGGAGCTGTTTTTT.